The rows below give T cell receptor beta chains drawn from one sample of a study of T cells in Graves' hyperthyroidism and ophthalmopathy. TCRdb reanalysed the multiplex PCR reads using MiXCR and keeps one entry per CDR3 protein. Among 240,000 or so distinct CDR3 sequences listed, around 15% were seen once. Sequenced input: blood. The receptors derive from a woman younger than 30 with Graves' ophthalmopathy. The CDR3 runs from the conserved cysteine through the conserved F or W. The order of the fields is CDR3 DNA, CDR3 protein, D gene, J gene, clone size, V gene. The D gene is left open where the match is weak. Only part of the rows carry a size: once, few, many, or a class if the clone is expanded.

TGTGCCAGCAGCTTACGGGACACTAATTCACCCCTCCACTTT | CASSLRDTNSPLHF | - | TRBJ1-6 | many | TRBV7-3
TGTGCCAGCAGTGGGGGTTCCTTGGGGATCTCTGGGGCCAACGTCCTGACTTTC | CASSGGSLGISGANVLTF | - | TRBJ2-6 | many | TRBV6-1
TGCAGCGTTGAGTCGGGCAACGAGCAGTACTTC | CSVESGNEQYF | - | TRBJ2-7 | many | TRBV29-1
TGTGCCAGCAGAACCCTAGCGGGAGAAAATGAGCAGTTCTTC | CASRTLAGENEQFF | TRBD2 | TRBJ2-1 | many | TRBV28
TGTGCCAGTAGTCGCAGGGGATCCTACAATGAGCAGTTCTTC | CASSRRGSYNEQFF | - | TRBJ2-1 | - | TRBV19
TGTGCCAGCAGTTTAGCGTTCGGAAGCAATCAGCCCCAGCATTTT | CASSLAFGSNQPQHF | - | TRBJ1-5 | many | TRBV12-3/TRBV12-4
TGTGCCACCAGCAGAGTCTGGGCAGGGGAAGAGACCCAGTACTTC | CATSRVWAGEETQYF | - | TRBJ2-5 | many | TRBV15
TGTGCCAGCAGTTTGATTACAGGGCTAGGCGAAAAACTGTTTTTT | CASSLITGLGEKLFF | - | TRBJ1-4 | many | TRBV28
TGCAGTGCTAGAGCCCGGACATACACCTTC | CSARARTYTF | - | TRBJ1-2 | many | TRBV20-1
TGTGCCAGCAGCTCTAAACCCGGGAATGGGGCCGGGGAGCTGTTTTTT | CASSSKPGNGAGELFF | - | TRBJ2-2 | many | TRBV7-8
TGCAGCGTTTCACCACCGGGACAGGCAAACACCATATATTTT | CSVSPPGQANTIYF | TRBD1 | TRBJ1-3 | many | TRBV29-1
TGCGCCAGCAGTGAAAGCCCCCTAGATCGGGAGACCCAGTACTTC | CASSESPLDRETQYF | - | TRBJ2-5 | - | TRBV10-2
TGTGCCAGCAGTTTATTGCGGCAGCCCCAGCATTTT | CASSLLRQPQHF | - | TRBJ1-5 | many | TRBV28
TGTGCCAGCAGTTACTCAGTCCTAACTTCCTACGAGCAGTACTTC | CASSYSVLTSYEQYF | - | TRBJ2-7 | many | TRBV6-5
TGTGCCAGCACTGGACAGGGGGCGAACTATGGCTACACCTTC | CASTGQGANYGYTF | TRBD1 | TRBJ1-2 | few | TRBV6-1
TGTGCCAGCAGCCCAAGGACTAGCGGGGGATACACAGATACGCAGTATTTT | CASSPRTSGGYTDTQYF | TRBD2 | TRBJ2-3 | many | TRBV9
TGTGCCAGCAGGCGGGACAGATCCATGAACACTGAAGCTTTCTTT | CASRRDRSMNTEAFF | TRBD1 | TRBJ1-1 | - | TRBV7-2
TGTGCCTGGAGTCAAACCGGGACACTCAATCAGCCCCAGCATTTT | CAWSQTGTLNQPQHF | - | TRBJ1-5 | many | TRBV30
TGCGCCAGCAGCAGGGAGAACACCGGGGAGCTGTTTTTT | CASSRENTGELFF | - | TRBJ2-2 | many | TRBV5-1
TGTGCCAGCAGCCAACTAAGGAACACTGAAGCTTTCTTT | CASSQLRNTEAFF | - | TRBJ1-1 | many | TRBV3-1
TGCGCCAGCAGCTTATCAGGGGAAGGTGAAAAACTGTTTTTT | CASSLSGEGEKLFF | - | TRBJ1-4 | many | TRBV5-1
TGCAGTGCTAGACTCGGGACAGCTAATCAGCCCCAGCATTTT | CSARLGTANQPQHF | TRBD1 | TRBJ1-5 | many | TRBV20-1
TGCGCCAGCACTAACTCCGAGACCCAGTACTTC | CASTNSETQYF | - | TRBJ2-5 | few | TRBV5-1
TGTGCCAGCAGCCAACCGACCGGGGAGCTGTTTTTT | CASSQPTGELFF | - | TRBJ2-2 | many | TRBV3-1
TGCAGCGTTCCGCGGGCAGGCGAGCAGTACTTC | CSVPRAGEQYF | - | TRBJ2-7 | many | TRBV29-1
TGTGCCAGCAGTTTCGGTGCTTGGGGTCGTCAGCCCCAGCATTTT | CASSFGAWGRQPQHF | - | TRBJ1-5 | - | TRBV28
TGCAGCGTATCAGGTGGCTCGGGAGACTATGGCTACACCTTC | CSVSGGSGDYGYTF | - | TRBJ1-2 | many | TRBV29-1
TGCAGTGCTAGAAAAGAGACCCAGTACTTC | CSARKETQYF | - | TRBJ2-5 | many | TRBV20-1
TGTGCCAGCAGCTTACCAGGAACTGGGGCCAACGTCCTGACTTTC | CASSLPGTGANVLTF | - | TRBJ2-6 | few | TRBV11-3
TGTGCCAGCATGCCGGGGAACACTGAAGCTTTCTTT | CASMPGNTEAFF | - | TRBJ1-1 | - | TRBV2
TGTGCCAGCTCACCGGCGACGCTGGATAGGGAACTGTTTTTT | CASSPATLDRELFF | - | TRBJ1-4 | many | TRBV18
TGTGCCAGCAGCCAAGATTGCGGGTCGGATCAAGAGACCCAGTACTTC | CASSQDCGSDQETQYF | - | TRBJ2-5 | many | TRBV3-1
TGCAGTGCGCCGACAGGAACCTATGGCTACACCTTC | CSAPTGTYGYTF | - | TRBJ1-2 | many | TRBV20-1
TGCAGTGCCCGATCTACAGGGTTGAACTATGGCTACACCTTC | CSARSTGLNYGYTF | - | TRBJ1-2 | many | TRBV20-1
TGTGCCAGCTCACCAGTCGTGACAGCCTTAACCTACGAGCAGTACTTC | CASSPVVTALTYEQYF | - | TRBJ2-7 | many | TRBV18